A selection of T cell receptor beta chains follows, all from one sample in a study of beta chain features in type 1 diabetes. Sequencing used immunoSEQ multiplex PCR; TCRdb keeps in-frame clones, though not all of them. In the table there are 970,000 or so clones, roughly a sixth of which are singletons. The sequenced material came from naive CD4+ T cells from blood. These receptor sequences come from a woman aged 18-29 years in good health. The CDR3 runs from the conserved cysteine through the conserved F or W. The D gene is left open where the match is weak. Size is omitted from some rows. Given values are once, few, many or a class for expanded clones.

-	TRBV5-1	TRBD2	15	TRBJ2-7	CASRLHAGGPGEQYF	TGCGCCAGCAGATTGCACGCGGGAGGGCCGGGCGAGCAGTACTTC
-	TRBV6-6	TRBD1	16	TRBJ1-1	CASSRPDRAWVSEAFF	TGTGCCAGCAGTAGACCGGACAGGGCTTGGGTCTCTGAAGCTTTCTTT
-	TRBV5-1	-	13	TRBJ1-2	CASSLSVSYGYTF	TGCGCCAGCAGCTTATCGGTCAGCTATGGCTACACCTTC
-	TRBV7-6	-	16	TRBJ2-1	CASSLASGLPYNEQFF	TGTGCCAGCAGCTTAGCGTCAGGACTACCTTACAATGAGCAGTTCTTC
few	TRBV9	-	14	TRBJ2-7	CASSVAGASVEQYF	TGTGCCAGCAGCGTAGCTGGGGCCTCCGTCGAGCAGTACTTC
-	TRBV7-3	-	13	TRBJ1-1	CASSSQGNTEAFF	TGTGCCAGCAGCTCCCAGGGAAACACTGAAGCTTTCTTT
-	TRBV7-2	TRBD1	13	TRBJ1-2	CASSKDRRYGYTF	TGTGCCAGCAGCAAGGACAGGAGGTATGGCTACACCTTC
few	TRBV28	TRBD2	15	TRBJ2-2	CASSWTSGWSGELFF	TGTGCCAGCAGTTGGACTAGCGGCTGGTCCGGGGAGCTGTTTTTT
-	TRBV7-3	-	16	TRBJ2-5	CASSLMAPGLGETQYF	TGTGCCAGCAGCTTAATGGCCCCTGGGTTAGGAGAGACCCAGTACTTC
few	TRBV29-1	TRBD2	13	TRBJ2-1	CSAPQREFNEQFF	TGCAGCGCTCCCCAGCGGGAGTTCAATGAGCAGTTCTTC
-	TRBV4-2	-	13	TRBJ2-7	CASSQVTSYEQYF	TGTGCCAGCAGCCAAGTGACTAGCTACGAGCAGTACTTC
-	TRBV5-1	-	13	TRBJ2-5	CASSFLGQGGQYF	TGCGCCAGCAGCTTCCTAGGACAGGGAGGGCAGTACTTC
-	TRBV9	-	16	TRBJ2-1	CASSVTSVVTYNEQFF	TGTGCCAGCAGCGTAACTTCAGTAGTAACGTACAATGAGCAGTTCTTC
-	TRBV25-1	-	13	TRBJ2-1	CASSGAGNNEQFF	TGTGCCAGCAGTGGAGCTGGTAACAATGAGCAGTTCTTC
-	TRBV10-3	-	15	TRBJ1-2	CAISERFGGHYGYTF	TGTGCCATCAGTGAAAGGTTTGGCGGACACTATGGCTACACCTTC
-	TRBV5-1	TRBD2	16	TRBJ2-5	CASSLGLAGIGETQYF	TGCGCCAGCAGCTTGGGTCTAGCGGGAATCGGGGAGACCCAGTACTTC
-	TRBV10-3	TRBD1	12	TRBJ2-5	CAIGTGSETQYF	TGTGCCATCGGGACAGGGTCAGAGACCCAGTACTTC
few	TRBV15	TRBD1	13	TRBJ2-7	CATSRTGPYEQYF	TGTGCCACCAGCCGGACAGGGCCCTACGAGCAGTACTTC
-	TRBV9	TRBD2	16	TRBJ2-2	CASSQQPGLAAGELFF	TGTGCCAGCAGTCAACAACCGGGACTAGCAGCCGGGGAGCTGTTTTTT
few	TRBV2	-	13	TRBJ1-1	CASSPDMNTEAFF	TGTGCCAGCAGCCCAGACATGAACACTGAAGCTTTCTTT
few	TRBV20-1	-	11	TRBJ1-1	CSASTRLEAFF	TGCAGTGCTAGTACGAGGTTAGAAGCTTTCTTT
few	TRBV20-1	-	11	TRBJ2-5	CSAIFRGTQYF	TGCAGTGCTATATTCAGGGGGACCCAGTACTTC
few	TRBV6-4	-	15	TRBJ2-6	CASSPTGPGANVLTF	TGTGCCAGCAGCCCGACAGGCCCTGGGGCCAACGTCCTGACTTTC
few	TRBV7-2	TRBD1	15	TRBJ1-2	CASRKSAGGDYGYTF	TGTGCCAGCAGGAAAAGCGCAGGGGGAGACTATGGCTACACCTTC
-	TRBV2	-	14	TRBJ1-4	CASSGPGVNEKLFF	TGTGCCAGCAGCGGACCGGGGGTTAATGAAAAACTGTTTTTT
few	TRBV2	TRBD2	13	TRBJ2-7	CASSNSGTYEQYF	TGTGCCAGCAGTAATAGCGGGACGTACGAGCAGTACTTC
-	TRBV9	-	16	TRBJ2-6	CASSVSATSGANVLTF	TGTGCCAGCAGCGTATCGGCTACCTCTGGGGCCAACGTCCTGACTTTC
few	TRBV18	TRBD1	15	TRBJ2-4	CASSPVQGAGNIQYF	TGTGCCAGCTCACCGGTCCAGGGGGCAGGGAACATTCAGTACTTC
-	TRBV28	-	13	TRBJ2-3	CASSSPYTDTQYF	TGTGCCAGCAGTTCGCCATACACAGATACGCAGTATTTT
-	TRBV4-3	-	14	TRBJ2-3	CASSQDRITDTQYF	TGCGCCAGCAGCCAAGATAGGATCACAGATACGCAGTATTTT
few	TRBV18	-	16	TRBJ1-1	CASSPLPTGMNTEAFF	TGTGCCAGCTCCCCACTCCCGACAGGAATGAACACTGAAGCTTTCTTT
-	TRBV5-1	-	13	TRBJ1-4	CASTLEPNEKLFF	TGCGCCAGCACCTTGGAGCCCAATGAAAAACTGTTTTTT
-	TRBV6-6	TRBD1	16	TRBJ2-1	CASTGLDRGSYNEQFF	TGTGCCAGCACGGGACTTGACAGGGGCTCCTACAATGAGCAGTTCTTC
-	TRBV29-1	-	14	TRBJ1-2	CSVEISAGRVGYTF	TGCAGCGTCGAGATAAGTGCAGGGAGAGTTGGCTACACCTTC
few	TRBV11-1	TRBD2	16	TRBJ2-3	CASSPGTSGYTDTQYF	TGTGCCAGCAGCCCAGGGACTAGCGGATACACAGATACGCAGTATTTT
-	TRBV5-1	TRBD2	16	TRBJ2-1	CASSWPLAGESNEQFF	TGCGCCAGCAGCTGGCCCCTAGCGGGAGAAAGTAATGAGCAGTTCTTC
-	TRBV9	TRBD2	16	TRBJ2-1	CASSVGIAGDYNEQFF	TGTGCCAGCAGCGTAGGAATAGCGGGAGACTACAATGAGCAGTTCTTC
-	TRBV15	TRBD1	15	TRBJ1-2	CATSRALETGGGYTF	TGTGCCACCAGCAGAGCTTTGGAGACAGGGGGAGGCTACACCTTC
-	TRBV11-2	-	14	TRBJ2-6	CASIPWGGANVLTF	TGTGCCAGCATTCCCTGGGGAGGGGCCAACGTCCTGACTTTC
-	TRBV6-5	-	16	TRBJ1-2	CASSSLKAPVIRGYTF	TGTGCCAGCAGTTCCCTGAAGGCGCCGGTGATCCGGGGCTACACCTTC
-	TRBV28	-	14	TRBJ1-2	CASSLPIRPGGYTF	TGTGCCAGCAGTCTACCCATCAGACCGGGAGGCTACACCTTC
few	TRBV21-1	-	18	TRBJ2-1	CASSIQPGPRTSYNEQFF	TGTGCCAGCAGCATACAACCGGGACCCCGAACATCCTACAATGAGCAGTTCTTC
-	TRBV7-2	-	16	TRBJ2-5	CASSQQGRPPAETQYF	TGTGCCAGCAGCCAGCAGGGGAGACCTCCAGCGGAGACCCAGTACTTC
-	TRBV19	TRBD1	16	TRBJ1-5	CASRGQGVYSNQPQHF	TGTGCCAGCAGAGGACAGGGCGTTTATAGCAATCAGCCCCAGCATTTT
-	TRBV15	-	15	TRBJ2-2	CATSSGSAGFTELFF	TGTGCCACCAGCAGCGGGAGTGCAGGGTTCACCGAGCTGTTTTTT
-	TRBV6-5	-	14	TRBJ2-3	CASSYRVEADTQYF	TGTGCCAGCAGCTACAGGGTTGAGGCAGATACGCAGTATTTT
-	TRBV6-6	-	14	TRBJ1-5	CASRNGVTNQPQHF	TGTGCCAGCAGAAATGGGGTGACCAATCAGCCCCAGCATTTT
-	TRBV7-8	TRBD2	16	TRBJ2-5	CASSLVISGGRETQYF	TGTGCCAGCAGCTTAGTCATTAGCGGGGGACGAGAGACCCAGTACTTC
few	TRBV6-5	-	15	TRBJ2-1	CASRITSTRYNEQFF	TGTGCCAGCAGAATCACCTCGACACGCTACAATGAGCAGTTCTTC
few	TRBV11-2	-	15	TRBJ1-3	CASSLGDTAGNTIYF	TGTGCCAGCAGCTTAGGGGACACTGCTGGAAACACCATATATTTT
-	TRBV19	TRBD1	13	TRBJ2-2	CASGTANTGELFF	TGTGCCAGTGGGACAGCGAACACCGGGGAGCTGTTTTTT
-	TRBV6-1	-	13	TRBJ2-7	CASSGTALSEQYF	TGTGCCAGCAGTGGGACAGCCCTAAGCGAGCAGTACTTC
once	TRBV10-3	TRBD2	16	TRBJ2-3	CAIRGAGEGDTDTQYF	TGTGCCATCAGGGGAGCGGGGGAGGGCGACACAGATACGCAGTATTTT
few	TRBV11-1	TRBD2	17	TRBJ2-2	CASSLPGLAGGSGELFF	TGTGCCAGCAGCTTACCGGGACTAGCGGGAGGTTCCGGGGAGCTGTTTTTT
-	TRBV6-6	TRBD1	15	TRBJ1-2	CASSQGQGATRGYTF	TGTGCCAGCAGCCAGGGACAGGGGGCGACTCGTGGCTACACCTTC
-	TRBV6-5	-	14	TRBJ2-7	CASSRGKEGYEQYF	TGTGCCAGCAGCCGGGGGAAGGAGGGCTACGAGCAGTACTTC
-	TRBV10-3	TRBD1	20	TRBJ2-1	CAISESPLGPTDRRYNEQFF	TGTGCCATCAGTGAGTCGCCCCTCGGACCGACGGACAGGCGTTACAATGAGCAGTTCTTC
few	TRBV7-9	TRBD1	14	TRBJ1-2	CASSPAGQAGGYTF	TGTGCCAGCAGCCCAGCCGGACAGGCAGGAGGCTACACCTTC
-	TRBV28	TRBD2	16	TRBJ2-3	CASSLVVAGSTDTQYF	TGTGCCAGCAGTTTGGTTGTAGCGGGAAGCACAGATACGCAGTATTTT